This T cell receptor beta chain was captured by sequencing in a study of blood T cell repertoires in COVID-19. Study background: The United States, Italy and Spain were the sources of the acute and convalescent COVID-19 samples. PBMCs, B-cell-depleted T cells, or T cells were the source of the cDNA or gDNA that made up the material.

Germline V gene data show CDR1 as LNHDA and CDR2 as SQIVND (reference sequence). The V gene lost 4 bases and the J gene lost 0 bases, with 13 bases spanning the gap. CDR3 length: 16 amino acids. Assay: immunoSEQ multiplex PCR; the TCRdb copy retains only in-frame clones and omits some. The sample yields just under 150,000 clones, approximately 84% seen once. The receptor's source is a human donor in a cohort sampled during active COVID-19. Sequenced sample: peripheral blood. The rearrangement links TRBV19 to TRBJ1-5; D may be TRBD1 (5 bases). DNA for the CDR3: TGTGCCAGTAGTAGATTGACCGACAGTAGCAATCAGCCCCAGCATTTT. It is translated as CASSRLTDSSNQPQHF.